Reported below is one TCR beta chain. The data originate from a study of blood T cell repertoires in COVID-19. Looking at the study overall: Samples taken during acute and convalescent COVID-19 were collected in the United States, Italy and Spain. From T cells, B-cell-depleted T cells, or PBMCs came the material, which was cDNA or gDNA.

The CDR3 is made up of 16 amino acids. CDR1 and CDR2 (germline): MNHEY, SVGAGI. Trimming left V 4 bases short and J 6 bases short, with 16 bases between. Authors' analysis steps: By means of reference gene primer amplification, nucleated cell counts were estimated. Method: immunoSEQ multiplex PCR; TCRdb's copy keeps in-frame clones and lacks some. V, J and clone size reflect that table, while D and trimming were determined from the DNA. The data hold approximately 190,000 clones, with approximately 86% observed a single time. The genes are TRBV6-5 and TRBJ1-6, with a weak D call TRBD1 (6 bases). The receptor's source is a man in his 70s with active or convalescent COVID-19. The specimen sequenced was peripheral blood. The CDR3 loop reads CASSSSMRGGNSPLHF. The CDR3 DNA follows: TGTGCCAGCAGTTCCTCCATGAGGGGGGGTAATTCACCCCTCCACTTT.